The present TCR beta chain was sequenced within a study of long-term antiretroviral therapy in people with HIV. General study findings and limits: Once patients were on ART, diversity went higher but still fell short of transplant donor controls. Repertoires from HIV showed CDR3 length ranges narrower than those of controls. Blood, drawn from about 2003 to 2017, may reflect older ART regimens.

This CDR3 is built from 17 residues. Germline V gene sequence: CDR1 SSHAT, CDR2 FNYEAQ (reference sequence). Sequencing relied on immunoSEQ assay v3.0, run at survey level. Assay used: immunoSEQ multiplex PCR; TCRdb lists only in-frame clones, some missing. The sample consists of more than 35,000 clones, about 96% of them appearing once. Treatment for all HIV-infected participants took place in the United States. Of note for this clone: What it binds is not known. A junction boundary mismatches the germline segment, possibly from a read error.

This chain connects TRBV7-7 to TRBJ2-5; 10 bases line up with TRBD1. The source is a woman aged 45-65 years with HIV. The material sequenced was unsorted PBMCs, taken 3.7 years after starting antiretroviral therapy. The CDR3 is CASSLAARDRGQETQYF. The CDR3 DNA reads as TGTGCTAGCAGCTTAGCTGCCCGGGACAGGGGACAAGAGACCCAGTACTTC.